In its sample, the clone carrying this T cell receptor beta chain was seen a few times. Per the study methods: Scientists estimated how many nucleated cells there were by amplifying reference gene primers. TCRdb's copy holds only in-frame clones and misses some; the assay was immunoSEQ multiplex PCR. D and trimming were read from the DNA, whereas the V and J calls and clone size are those reported in that table. Of over 100,000 clones in the sample, about 70% were seen once. The data belong to a study of blood T cell repertoires in COVID-19. Overall study context: The United States, Italy and Spain provided the acute and convalescent COVID-19 samples. PBMCs, B-cell-depleted T cells, or T cells were the source of the cDNA or gDNA that made up the material.

Germline values: CDR1 LGHDT, CDR2 YNNKEL (reference sequence). V was shortened by 3 bases and J by 4 bases, with 11 bases between the two germline ends. The CDR3 contains 14 residues. The V call is TRBV3-1 (or the pseudogene TRBV3-2), the J call TRBJ2-3; TRBD2 is a possible D gene (5 bases). The sequenced sample consisted of peripheral blood. This TCR was sampled from a woman between 70 and 85 years old with acute or convalescent COVID-19. This CDR3 is CASSHETRPDTQYF. Written as DNA, the CDR3 is TGTGCCAGCAGCCATGAAACTAGGCCAGATACGCAGTATTTT.